The present T cell receptor (beta chain) was sequenced within a study of CXCR3-negative and CXCR3-positive naive CD8 T cells. With UMI labels, 5' RACE was used to prepare the TRB cDNA libraries. With the 5' RACE reads reprocessed, TCRdb shows one record per CDR3 protein and no DNA. The sample has about 150,000 distinct CDR3 sequences, and its top ten clones hold around 0.41%. Remarks on this clonotype: The antigen remains unidentified.

Study results and limitations: Naive cells positive for CXCR3 carried more hydrophobic TRB CDR3s than CXCR3-negative ones.

CDR1 is SEHNR and CDR2 is FQNEAQ in the germline V gene (reference sequence). The CDR3 consists of 15 residues. This sequence was found in a human donor in good health. Some clones in this sample may be carry-over from other donors' samples. The sample taken for sequencing was naive CXCR3+ CD8+ T cells from blood. Regarding subset: CD45RO-CCR7+CD27+CD95- naive CD8+ T cells expressing CXCR3 (TNR3+). The chain links TRBV7-9 to TRBJ2-7; without DNA, the TCRdb call of TRBD2 cannot be checked. CDR3: CASSSPAGSSYEQYF.